Following are 32 T cell receptor gamma chains from one sample sequenced in a study of gamma delta lymphoproliferative disorders and STAT genes. PBMCs from patients and controls supplied the genomic DNA for sequencing. TCRdb repeated clone calling on the multiplex PCR reads with CATT. Of under 5,000 gamma-chain clones listed, roughly 7% are singletons. The sequencing sample was made of blood. The receptors were sampled from a human donor in good health.

This clone is judged medium-sized. The chain is built from TRGV4 and TRGJ1 or TRGJ2. Assignment of the J gene here rests on matching the DNA to germline, because TCRdb gives none. V shed 10 bases and J 0 bases; nucleotides not matched to a gene: 15. The CDR3 spans 15 residues. CDR1 and CDR2 from the germline V gene are EGSTGY and YDSYTSSV. The CDR3, as DNA: TGTGCCACTTTGCCGGCGGGACCGAATTATTATAAGAAACTCTTT. This codes for CATLPAGPNYYKKLF.

This clone was recorded many times. The chain combines TRGV2 with TRGJ1 or TRGJ2. TCRdb records no J gene; here it was assigned by comparing the DNA to germline. Looked up from germline, CDR1 is EGSNGY and CDR2 is YDSYNSKV. Losses at the gene ends were 0 bases for V and 9 bases for J; bases not matched to a gene: 8. This CDR3 is built from 13 residues. The CDR3 nucleotides are TGTGCCACCTGGGACGGGCCTTATCTTAAGAAACTCTTT. This gives the protein CATWDGPYLKKLF.

This clone counts as medium-sized. The rearrangement links TRGV4 to TRGJ1 or TRGJ2. TCRdb supplies no J gene; here it was assigned by aligning the nucleotide sequence to germline. Trimming removed 4 bases from V and 12 bases from J; junction bases left unmatched: 6. This CDR3 has 10 amino acids. CDR1 and CDR2 (germline): EGSTGY, YDSYTSSV. CDR3 bases: TGTGCCACCTGGGACGGGGTGAAACTCTTT. Amino acids: CATWDGVKLF.

This clone qualifies as medium-sized (0.01 to 0.1%). The rearrangement links TRGV10 to TRGJ1 or TRGJ2. The J gene comes from matching the DNA to germline here; TCRdb lacks it. TRGV10 falls under the ORF class, with uncertain function. CDR3 length: 12 amino acids. After removal of 8 bases from V and 5 bases from J, the junction contained 7 bases not matched to a gene. The CDR3 DNA sequence: TGTGCTGCGTGGGAGTTCGATTATAAGAAACTCTTT. This translates into CAAWEFDYKKLF.

This clone is medium-sized by share. The V call is TRGV8, the J call TRGJP1. Matching the DNA to germline supplied the J gene, which TCRdb does not give. V shed 5 bases and J 10 bases; nucleotides not matched to a gene: 4. Germline V gene sequence: CDR1 VENAVY, CDR2 YDSYNSRV. The CDR3 length is 11 residues. CDR3 sequence (DNA): TGTGCCACCTGGGCACCTTGGTTCAAGATATTT. Translating gives CATWAPWFKIF.

This clone qualifies as medium-sized. The chain combines TRGV3 with TRGJP1. The J gene, absent from TCRdb, was called here by matching the DNA to germline. Trimming at V came to 0 bases and at J to 0 bases, leaving 7 bases not matched to a gene. This CDR3 comprises 17 residues. Germline assignment: CDR1 VTNTFY and CDR2 YDVSTARD (reference sequence). In nucleotides, the CDR3 is TGTGCCACCTGGGACAGGCCGAACGATACCACTGGTTGGTTCAAGATATTT. It encodes CATWDRPNDTTGWFKIF.

By proportion, this clone is medium-sized. Additional DNA sequences in this sample encode the identical CDR3. This rearrangement joins TRGV2 to TRGJP2. The J gene comes from matching the DNA to germline here; TCRdb lacks it. CDR3 size: 15 residues. After removal of 1 base from V and 3 bases from J, the junction contained 5 bases not matched to a gene. Germline V gives CDR1 EGSNGY, CDR2 YDSYNSKV. This chain's CDR3 is CATWDGRGSDWIKTF. DNA of the CDR3: TGTGCCACCTGGGACGGACGGGGTAGTGATTGGATCAAGACGTTT.

Judged by abundance, this clone is medium-sized. The CDR3 protein is CATWDSNYYKKLF. DNA for the CDR3: TGTGCCACCTGGGACTCGAATTATTATAAGAAACTCTTT. V usage is TRGV5 and J usage is TRGJ1 or TRGJ2. Because TCRdb records no J gene, it was assigned here through a match of the DNA to germline. V was clipped by 3 bases and J by 0 bases; unmatched bases: 2. The CDR3 contains 13 residues. The germline V gene encodes CDR1 VINAFY and CDR2 YDVSNSKD.

This clone was detected many times. The J gene is uncalled and the V gene is TRGV9. This CDR3 is 9 amino acids long. The V gene's germline CDR1 is GITISATS and CDR2 ISYDGTV (reference sequence). The CDR3: CALWEDKLF. In DNA form, the CDR3 reads TGTGCCTTGTGGGAGGACAAACTCTTT.

In its sample, this clone is medium-sized. The CDR3 loop reads CAAWDYTTYYKKLF. The DNA for the CDR3 is TGTGCTGCGTGGGATTATACCACCTATTATAAGAAACTCTTT. The chain couples TRGV10 to TRGJ1 or TRGJ2. No J gene was available from TCRdb, and it was assigned here by a germline match of the DNA. TRGV10 is reported as an ORF; its role is uncertain. After removal of 8 bases from V and 4 bases from J, the junction contained 12 bases not matched to a gene. CDR3 length: 14 residues.

By its share, this clone is medium-sized. V is TRGV3 and J is TRGJ1 or TRGJ2. TCRdb gives no J gene; it was assigned here by matching the DNA to germline. The CDR3 is 11 residues long. Germline CDR1 and CDR2: VTNTFY and YDVSTARD (reference sequence). V was clipped by 2 bases and J by 11 bases; unmatched bases: 6. The CDR3 DNA sequence: TGTGCCACCTGGGACAACAGAGAGAAACTCTTT. Translation: CATWDNREKLF.

This clone came up many times. V gene TRGV10 combines with J gene TRGJ1 or TRGJ2. In the absence of a J gene in TCRdb, the DNA was matched to germline to assign it here. TRGV10 counts as an open reading frame of uncertain function. The CDR3 loop spans 10 amino acids. V trimming: 8 bases; J trimming: 9 bases; junction bases outside the gene matches: 5. CDR3: CAAWGTKKLF. The CDR3 DNA follows: TGTGCTGCGTGGGGAACTAAGAAACTCTTT.

By frequency in the sample, this clone is medium-sized. This chain uses TRGV4 with TRGJ1 or TRGJ2. No J gene was available from TCRdb, and it was assigned here by a germline match of the DNA. The V segment lost 4 bases and the J segment 2 bases; nucleotides outside the gene matches: 8. This CDR3 contains 14 residues. The germline gives CDR1 EGSTGY, CDR2 YDSYTSSV. The CDR3 DNA reads as TGTGCCACCTGGGAACCGTGCCATTATTATAAGAAACTCTTT. Protein: CATWEPCHYYKKLF.

This clone rates as medium-sized (0.01 to 0.1%). The chain couples TRGV2 to TRGJ1 or TRGJ2. TCRdb is silent on the J gene; assignment here came from matching the DNA to germline. CDR1 is EGSNGY, CDR2 YDSYNSKV, per germline. Trimming cost V 3 bases and J 2 bases; bases outside gene matches: 4. The CDR3 has 13 residues. CDR3 loop: CATWDRYYYKKLF. CDR3 sequence (DNA): TGTGCCACCTGGGACCGTTATTATTATAAGAAACTCTTT.

The gene calls are TRGV2 and TRGJP2. The J gene, not given by TCRdb, was assigned here from a germline match of the nucleotide sequence. From germline, CDR1 is EGSNGY and CDR2 YDSYNSKV. V was pared by 0 bases and J by 0 bases, with 4 bases of the junction left unmatched. This CDR3 has 16 residues. CDR3 residues: CATWDGWDSSDWIKTF. The CDR3 nucleotides read TGTGCCACCTGGGACGGGTGGGATAGTAGTGATTGGATCAAGACGTTT.

Worth noting for this clone: A read error is likely here: a far larger clone is one base away. No DNA is shown, since the ends of the CDR3 on it are uncertain; the CDR3 is the one TCRdb lists. This CDR3 is CTTVPAGLTKNRSQDTTGRFKIF. There is no J gene call, but TRGV11 is given as the V gene. TRGV11 is noted as an ORF with a role that remains uncertain. The CDR3 totals 23 residues, both ends included.

At least ten counts were recorded for this clone. Other DNA sequences in the same sample also yield this CDR3. This chain connects TRGV4 to TRGJ1 or TRGJ2. The J gene, not given by TCRdb, was assigned here from a germline match of the nucleotide sequence. CDR1 is EGSTGY and CDR2 is YDSYTSSV in the germline V gene. V gave up 4 bases and J gave up 7 bases; unmatched junction bases: 7. The CDR3 is 12 amino acids. This CDR3 is CATWDGDYKKLF. DNA for the CDR3: TGTGCCACCTGGGACGGTGACTATAAGAAACTCTTT.

The CDR3 spells CATWDGYILGWFKIF. The CDR3 nucleotides read TGTGCCACCTGGGACGGGTATATCCTGGGTTGGTTCAAGATATTT. The V call is TRGV2, the J call TRGJP1. TCRdb offers no J gene call, so here the DNA was matched to germline to obtain one. The ends lost 0 bases at V and 8 bases at J; junction bases unmatched: 9. The CDR3 loop spans 15 amino acids. CDR1 is EGSNGY and CDR2 is YDSYNSKV in the germline V gene.

By share of the sample, this clone is medium-sized. The DNA is left out, because the CDR3 cannot be placed on it with certainty; the CDR3 is given as TCRdb lists it. The J gene went uncalled, whereas the V gene is TRGV11. TRGV11 has ORF status, its function being uncertain. The CDR3 is 16 amino acids in total, end residues counted. The CDR3 here is CTTVPAGLGPYYKKLF.

In its sample, this clone ranks as medium-sized (0.01 to 0.1%). This sequence joins TRGV10 and TRGJP1. Matching the DNA to germline supplied the J gene, which TCRdb does not give. TRGV10 is marked as an open reading frame, function uncertain. Trimming at V came to 8 bases and at J to 2 bases, leaving 12 bases not matched to a gene. The CDR3 consists of 16 residues. The CDR3: CAAWASERTTGWFKIF. The CDR3, as DNA: TGTGCTGCGTGGGCCTCAGAGAGGACCACTGGTTGGTTCAAGATATTT.

Relative to its sample, this clone is medium-sized (0.01 to 0.1%). This rearrangement joins TRGV10 to TRGJP1. Here the J gene came from matching the DNA to germline, since TCRdb omits it. TRGV10 is an ORF, with its function uncertain. V was pared by 8 bases and J by 0 bases, with 7 bases of the junction left unmatched. This CDR3 comprises 15 residues. Written as DNA, the CDR3 is TGTGCTGCGTGGGAGAGATATACCACTGGTTGGTTCAAGATATTT. This gives the protein CAAWERYTTGWFKIF.

This clone is deemed medium-sized. The limits of the CDR3 on the DNA are not certain, so only TCRdb's listed CDR3 is given. No call exists for the J gene, whereas the V gene is TRGV11. TRGV11 is an open reading frame, and its role is uncertain. Inclusive of both ends, the CDR3 amounts to 18 amino acids. The CDR3 is CTTVPAGLGITSRLEKLF.

By share, this clone ranks as medium-sized (0.01 to 0.1%). The rearrangement joins TRGV10 to TRGJ1 or TRGJ2. Since TCRdb gives no J gene, matching the DNA to germline was used here to assign it. TRGV10 is placed among ORFs of uncertain function. The CDR3 loop spans 11 amino acids. With V trimmed by 8 bases and J by 7 bases, 6 bases remained unmatched. CDR3 in amino acids: CAAWEGYKKLF. The DNA of the CDR3 is TGTGCTGCGTGGGAGGGGTATAAGAAACTCTTT.

This clone is categorized as medium-sized (0.01 to 0.1%). The gene calls are TRGV10 and TRGJ1 or TRGJ2. The J gene was missing in TCRdb and was found by matching the end of the DNA to germline. TRGV10 belongs to the ORF category, with a function that is uncertain. V dropped 8 bases and J dropped 3; count of bases not matched to a gene: 14. This CDR3 is 15 amino acids long. CDR3 DNA: TGTGCTGCGTGGGAGAGGGGCGAATTTTATTATAAGAAACTCTTT. This encodes CAAWERGEFYYKKLF.

This clone is medium-sized by share. The rearrangement joins TRGV4 to TRGJ1 or TRGJ2. Here the J gene was assigned by germline matching of the DNA, as TCRdb has none. Trimming took 4 bases from V and 5 from J; bases not matched to a gene: 8. This CDR3 has 13 amino acids. Germline V lookup: CDR1 EGSTGY, CDR2 YDSYTSSV. The CDR3 sequence is CATWEAGDYKKLF. In DNA form, the CDR3 reads TGTGCCACCTGGGAGGCGGGGGATTATAAGAAACTCTTT.

Ten or more counts support this clone. CDR3 nucleotide sequence: TGTGCCACCTGGGACAGTCCCCCGAAAGCGTATAAGAAACTCTTT. Protein sequence: CATWDSPPKAYKKLF. The rearrangement joins TRGV3 to TRGJ1 or TRGJ2. TCRdb does not report a J gene; here it was assigned by matching the DNA to germline references. The CDR3 runs 15 residues. Germline V gene lookup returns CDR1 VTNTFY and CDR2 YDVSTARD (reference sequence). J was trimmed by 7 bases and V by 1 base; bases with no gene match: 13.

The sample holds many counts of this clone. The chain carries TRGV4 and TRGJ1 or TRGJ2. The J gene is absent in TCRdb and was assigned here via DNA matching to germline. This CDR3 has 16 amino acids. Germline CDR1 and CDR2: EGSTGY and YDSYTSSV. After removal of 5 bases from V and 0 bases from J, the junction contained 13 bases not matched to a gene. DNA for the CDR3: TGTGCCACCTGGGTAAACTCCCCTTCGAATTATTATAAGAAACTCTTT. It codes for CATWVNSPSNYYKKLF.

This clone was seen repeatedly, ten times or more. This sequence joins TRGV4 and TRGJ1 or TRGJ2. The J gene, absent from TCRdb, was called here by matching the DNA to germline. The V and J ends lost 5 bases and 9 bases, in that order; junction bases with no gene match: 10. Looked up from germline, CDR1 is EGSTGY and CDR2 is YDSYTSSV. The CDR3 is made up of 12 amino acids. CDR3 sequence: CATWGIRVKKLF. CDR3 DNA: TGTGCCACCTGGGGTATCAGAGTTAAGAAACTCTTT.

This clone is medium-sized in the sample. The genes are TRGV3 and TRGJ1 or TRGJ2. TCRdb supplies no J gene; here it was assigned by aligning the nucleotide sequence to germline. This CDR3 region has 14 residues. Germline V gene sequence: CDR1 VTNTFY, CDR2 YDVSTARD (reference sequence). V shed 1 base and J 0 bases; nucleotides not matched to a gene: 3. Here the CDR3 DNA reads TGTGCCACCTGGGACAGCGTGAATTATTATAAGAAACTCTTT. This sequence encodes CATWDSVNYYKKLF.

This clone was seen at least ten times. This rearrangement joins TRGV5 to TRGJP1. Germline matching of the DNA provided the J gene here, since TCRdb leaves it blank. CDR1 VINAFY and CDR2 YDVSNSKD come from the germline V gene. V trimming: 4 bases; J trimming: 1 base; junction bases outside the gene matches: 6. The CDR3 is 15 amino acids. Here the CDR3 DNA reads TGTGCCACCTGGGAGTGGGGTACCACTGGTTGGTTCAAGATATTT. Residues: CATWEWGTTGWFKIF.

This clone is classed as medium-sized. V gene TRGV4 combines with J gene TRGJ1 or TRGJ2. Here the J gene came from matching the DNA to germline, since TCRdb omits it. V was pared by 1 base and J by 9 bases, with 12 bases of the junction left unmatched. This CDR3 has 14 residues. Germline CDR1 is EGSTGY and CDR2 is YDSYTSSV. CDR3 in DNA: TGTGCCACCTGGGATGGAAGAGGGGCGGTTAAGAAACTCTTT. Its protein product is CATWDGRGAVKKLF.

In this sample, this clone turned up many times. This chain links TRGV4 with TRGJ1 or TRGJ2. Assignment of the J gene here rests on matching the DNA to germline, because TCRdb gives none. The germline V gene has CDR1 EGSTGY and CDR2 YDSYTSSV. The CDR3 loop spans 16 amino acids. V gave up 5 bases and J gave up 3 bases; unmatched junction bases: 16. The CDR3 DNA is TGTGCCACCTGGGGTCCGCGAAGGTTCCCTTATTATAAGAAACTCTTT. It encodes CATWGPRRFPYYKKLF.